This passage covers 27 T cell receptor beta chains from one sample sequenced in a study of CD8 T cells in ankylosing spondylitis. These receptors' antigens are unknown. Study-wide results and caveats: It appeared that ankylosing spondylitis blood was characterized by a TCR beta motif of roughly 8 highly homologous variants.

TCRdb independently ran MiXCR on the 5' RACE reads; one entry per CDR3 protein. Of a few hundred thousand distinct CDR3 sequences listed, approximately 20% are singletons. The sample taken for sequencing was blood, either unsorted or a sorted T cell fraction (not recorded which). These TCRs come from a male donor with ankylosing spondylitis.

The V call is TRBV15, the J call TRBJ2-2; tentative D call: TRBD2 (6 bases). V was pared by 0 bases and J by 8 bases, with 19 bases between. The CDR3 is 17 residues long. CDR1 and CDR2 (germline): LNHNV, YYDKDF (reference sequence). As DNA, the CDR3 is TGTGCCACCAGCAGAGAGCTCCTAGCGAGTTCGCCTGGGGAGCTGTTTTTT. Its protein product is CATSRELLASSPGELFF.

The chain is built from TRBV29-1 and TRBJ2-3, with D unclear. V shed 3 bases and J shed 0 bases, with 4 bases lying between them. The CDR3 consists of 12 residues. CDR1 is SQVTM and CDR2 is ANQGSEA in the germline V gene. The CDR3 coding sequence is TGCAGCGTTGAGGTTAGCACAGATACGCAGTATTTT. It encodes CSVEVSTDTQYF.

In this sample, this clonotype turned up a few times. The chain is built from TRBV7-2 and TRBJ2-5; 8 nucleotides match TRBD1. Trimming cost V 3 bases and J 2 bases; bases outside gene matches: 8. Germline V CDR1 and CDR2: SGHTA, FQGNSA. The CDR3 totals 16 residues. CDR3 nucleotide sequence: TGTGCCAGCAGCTTTCTACCGACAGGGGAACAAGAGACCCAGTACTTC. Encoded protein: CASSFLPTGEQETQYF.

The rearrangement links TRBV24-1 to TRBJ2-4; D perhaps matches TRBD2 (7 bases). From germline, CDR1 is KGHDR and CDR2 SFDVKD. CDR3 length equals 17 residues. V was shortened by 6 bases and J by 0 bases, with 17 bases between the two germline ends. CDR3 DNA: TGTGCCACCAGTACAGGGAGGGGGTATCTAGCCAAAAACATTCAGTACTTC. Translating it yields CATSTGRGYLAKNIQYF.

The chain employs TRBV6-5 and TRBJ2-1; D is uncertain. V was trimmed by 6 bases and J by 11 bases, leaving 14 bases between them. Germline-derived CDR1 and CDR2 are MNHEY and SVGAGI. The CDR3 contains 12 residues. The DNA of the CDR3 is TGTGCCAGCAGCGCCCTCCGGTCGAAGCAGTTCTTC. It yields the protein CASSALRSKQFF.

The chain joins TRBV6-1 to TRBJ1-2; D unclear. The germline V gene has CDR1 MNHNS and CDR2 SASEGT. V was cut by 5 bases and J by 1 base, with 8 bases left in between. The CDR3 is 13 amino acids. CDR3: CASSPAHNYGYTF. The DNA of the CDR3 is TGTGCCAGCAGTCCGGCGCATAACTATGGCTACACCTTC.

This rearrangement joins TRBV20-1 to TRBJ1-2; D is undetermined. The V end lost 6 bases, the J end lost 0 bases, and 14 bases lay between the germline ends. This CDR3 region has 14 residues. Germline V gene data show CDR1 as DFQATT and CDR2 as SNEGSKA (reference sequence). For the CDR3, the DNA is TGCAGTGCCACGGATCGTGGAGCTAACTATGGCTACACCTTC. Translated: CSATDRGANYGYTF.

The chain couples TRBV15 to TRBJ2-2; TRBD2 matches at 8 bases. V was pared by 9 bases and J by 4 bases, with 19 bases of the junction left unmatched. CDR1 is LNHNV, CDR2 YYDKDF, per germline (reference sequence). CDR3 length equals 18 residues. This chain's CDR3 is CATGMASGLTSGTGELFF. CDR3 nucleotides: TGTGCCACAGGGATGGCTAGCGGGCTTACGTCGGGCACCGGGGAGCTGTTTTTT.

This clonotype was observed a few times. The chain is built from TRBV7-3 and TRBJ2-2; D possibly corresponds to TRBD2 (7 bases). This CDR3 contains 16 residues. Germline CDR1 is SGHTA and CDR2 is FQGTGA. V lost 3 bases, J lost 1 base, and 12 bases lay in between. CDR3: CASSLRRGLNTGELFF. In nucleotides, the CDR3 is TGTGCCAGCAGCTTGAGGCGGGGGCTGAACACCGGGGAGCTGTTTTTT. Supplemented by reference TRBV7-3 and TRBJ2-2, the full variable domain reads GAGVSQTPSNKVTEKGKYVELRCDPISGHTALYWYRQSLGQGPEFLIYFQGTGAADDSGLPNDRFFAVRPEGSVSTLKIQRTERGDSAVYLCASSLRRGLNTGELFFGEGSRLTVL.

The chain couples TRBV2 to TRBJ2-5; no clear D gene. Germline CDR1 SNHLY, CDR2 FYNNEI. The CDR3 has 11 residues. Trimming stripped 3 bases from V and 5 bases from J, with 4 bases between. CDR3 amino acids: CASSEGETQYF. CDR3 sequence (DNA): TGTGCCAGCAGTGAGGGCGAGACCCAGTACTTC.

The rearrangement links TRBV4-2 to TRBJ2-1; D possibly corresponds to TRBD1 (6 bases). Germline CDR1 is LGHNA and CDR2 is YNFKEQ. This CDR3 has 17 residues. Trimming pared 0 bases from V and 0 bases from J, leaving 12 bases between. CDR3 residues: CASSQEVGQTSYNEQFF. The CDR3 DNA follows: TGTGCCAGCAGCCAAGAGGTAGGACAGACCTCCTACAATGAGCAGTTCTTC.

This clonotype was counted at least ten times. The chain combines TRBV24-1 with TRBJ2-3, with D tentatively TRBD2 (5 bases). Germline CDR1 and CDR2: KGHDR and SFDVKD. V lost 6 bases and J lost 4, with 16 bases in between. This CDR3 is 15 amino acids long. CDR3: CATSPTGVRADTQYF. The CDR3 nucleotides read TGTGCCACCAGTCCTACCGGGGTACGGGCAGATACGCAGTATTTT.

This clonotype was recorded a few times. The chain links TRBV6-2 or TRBV6-3 to TRBJ2-1; 12 bases map to TRBD2. Trimming at V came to 6 bases and at J to 5 bases, leaving 5 bases not matched to a gene. In germline, CDR1 is MNHEY, CDR2 SVGEGT. The CDR3 has 15 residues. The CDR3 coding sequence is TGTGCCAGCAGGCCCGGACTAGCGGGAAACAATGAGCAGTTCTTC. This encodes CASRPGLAGNNEQFF.

The chain couples TRBV19 to TRBJ2-5; 12 bases align to TRBD1. Germline assignment: CDR1 LNHDA and CDR2 SQIVND (reference sequence). The CDR3 contains 13 residues. The J segment lost 5 bases and the V segment lost 8 bases, leaving 3 bases of the junction unmatched. In nucleotides, the CDR3 is TGTGCCAGTCGGGACAGGGGGCAGGAGACCCAGTACTTC. This translates into CASRDRGQETQYF. The whole variable domain, filled in from reference TRBV19 and TRBJ2-5, reads DGGITQSPKYLFRKEGQNVTLSCEQNLNHDAMYWYRQDPGQGLRLIYYSQIVNDFQKGDIAEGYSVSREKKESFPLTVTSAQKNPTAFYLCASRDRGQETQYFGPGTRLLVL.

The chain combines TRBV10-3 with TRBJ2-3; maybe TRBD2 (5 bases). From germline, CDR1 is ENHRY and CDR2 SYGVKD. Trimming stripped 6 bases from V and 0 bases from J, with 7 bases between. This CDR3 has 13 residues. The CDR3, as DNA: TGTGCCATCAGGGGCGGGAGCACAGATACGCAGTATTTT. Translation: CAIRGGSTDTQYF.

J is TRBJ2-1 and V is TRBV19; D ambiguous. The CDR3 runs 15 residues. Germline values: CDR1 LNHDA, CDR2 SQIVND (reference sequence). V lost 4 bases, J lost 2 bases, and 12 bases lay in between. CDR3 in amino acids: CASSSLSSPYNEQFF. CDR3 DNA sequence: TGTGCCAGTAGTAGTTTGTCTAGTCCCTACAATGAGCAGTTCTTC.

This clonotype has a handful of counts. The rearrangement links TRBV7-3 to TRBJ2-1; no clear D. The V gene's germline CDR1 is SGHTA and CDR2 FQGTGA. Trimming stripped 2 bases from V and 9 bases from J, with 11 bases between. The CDR3 is 13 amino acids. The CDR3 spells CASSLQPWGEQFF. DNA of the CDR3: TGTGCCAGCAGCTTACAACCGTGGGGTGAGCAGTTCTTC.

This clonotype was seen only a few times. This chain joins TRBV5-1 and TRBJ2-3, with D tentatively TRBD2 (6 bases). Trimming stripped 0 bases from V and 3 bases from J, with 14 bases between. This CDR3 contains 16 residues. CDR1 is SGHRS and CDR2 is YFSETQ in the germline V gene. The CDR3, as DNA: TGCGCCAGCAGCTTGGTAACCGGCGGACTAACAGATACGCAGTATTTT. Protein: CASSLVTGGLTDTQYF.

This clonotype was counted only a few times. This chain connects TRBV12-3 or TRBV12-4 to TRBJ2-3; possibly TRBD1 for D (7 bases). The CDR3 has 13 amino acids. Trimming removed 1 base at V and 8 bases at J, with 10 bases between. The chain's CDR3 is CASSLDRGGTQYF. The CDR3 nucleotides read TGTGCCAGCAGTTTAGACAGGGGAGGTACGCAGTATTTT.

J is TRBJ1-2 and V is TRBV5-1, with TRBD1 matching over 7 bases. Germline lookup yields CDR1 SGHRS and CDR2 YFSETQ. Germline trimming cut 4 bases from V and 8 bases from J; bases unmatched to any gene: 14. The CDR3 is 15 amino acids. CDR3 sequence: CASSLGISTGVGYTF. CDR3 bases: TGCGCCAGCAGCCTCGGGATTTCAACAGGGGTCGGCTACACCTTC.

The CDR3 bases are TGCAGTGCTTCACTTCGACAGTCTTTCTCGCTGTTTTTT. Protein sequence: CSASLRQSFSLFF. V and J are TRBV20-1 and TRBJ1-4, with a possible D match to TRBD1 (5 bases). V was clipped by 5 bases and J by 14 bases, with 21 bases between them. This CDR3 is built from 13 residues. Per germline, CDR1 DFQATT and CDR2 SNEGSKA (reference sequence).

This chain joins TRBV15 and TRBJ2-2; no reliable D call. The CDR3 has 14 amino acids. Germline V gives CDR1 LNHNV, CDR2 YYDKDF (reference sequence). Trimming took 0 bases from V and 7 from J, leaving 9 bases between them. The CDR3 loop is CATSRDEALGELFF. CDR3 nucleotide sequence: TGTGCCACCAGCAGAGATGAGGCCCTCGGGGAGCTGTTTTTT. The full variable domain, rest sourced from reference TRBV15 and TRBJ2-2, is DAMVIQNPRYQVTQFGKPVTLSCSQTLNHNVMYWYQQKSSQAPKLLFHYYDKDFNNEADTPDNFQSRRPNTSFCFLDIRSPGLGDTAMYLCATSRDEALGELFFGEGSRLTVL.

The chain carries TRBV29-1 and TRBJ1-3; D is undetermined. The germline gives CDR1 SQVTM, CDR2 ANQGSEA. V dropped 5 bases and J dropped 0 bases, with 11 bases sitting between them. The CDR3 is 14 residues long. CDR3 amino acids: CSVIGPYSGNTIYF. The CDR3 DNA is TGCAGCGTTATAGGACCGTACTCTGGAAACACCATATATTTT.

This clonotype was seen more than once but under ten times. The chain carries TRBV29-1 and TRBJ2-5; the D gene is possibly TRBD2 (6 bases). This CDR3 has 11 residues. The V end lost 3 bases, the J end lost 4 bases, and 6 bases lay between the germline ends. The germline V gene has CDR1 SQVTM and CDR2 ANQGSEA. CDR3 in DNA: TGCAGCGTTGACGGGGGAGAGACCCAGTACTTC. Encoded protein: CSVDGGETQYF.

This clonotype was seen more than once but under ten times. The J gene is TRBJ2-1, the V gene TRBV5-1, with TRBD2 identical over 8 bases. V shed 1 base and J 1 base; nucleotides not matched to a gene: 7. CDR1 is SGHRS, CDR2 YFSETQ, per germline. The CDR3 loop spans 17 amino acids. In nucleotides, the CDR3 is TGCGCCAGCAGCTTGAACCTCCTAGCGGGTTCCTACAATGAGCAGTTCTTC. Its translation: CASSLNLLAGSYNEQFF.

This clonotype was seen a few times. The chain combines TRBV12-3 or TRBV12-4 with TRBJ2-3; D call uncertain. CDR3 length: 15 amino acids. V was trimmed by 1 base and J by 1 base, leaving 9 bases between them. CDR3: CASSLEGLRTDTQYF. The CDR3 DNA follows: TGTGCCAGCAGTTTAGAGGGCCTACGCACAGATACGCAGTATTTT.

In this sample, this clonotype turned up a few times. The genes are TRBV29-1 and TRBJ2-7; D is ambiguous. The CDR3 is 11 amino acids. V lost 6 bases to trimming and J lost 2 bases, with 8 bases between them. Germline V gene sequence: CDR1 SQVTM, CDR2 ANQGSEA. CDR3 nucleotide sequence: TGCAGCGTCTGGGTCGCCTACGAGCAGTACTTC. This translates into CSVWVAYEQYF.